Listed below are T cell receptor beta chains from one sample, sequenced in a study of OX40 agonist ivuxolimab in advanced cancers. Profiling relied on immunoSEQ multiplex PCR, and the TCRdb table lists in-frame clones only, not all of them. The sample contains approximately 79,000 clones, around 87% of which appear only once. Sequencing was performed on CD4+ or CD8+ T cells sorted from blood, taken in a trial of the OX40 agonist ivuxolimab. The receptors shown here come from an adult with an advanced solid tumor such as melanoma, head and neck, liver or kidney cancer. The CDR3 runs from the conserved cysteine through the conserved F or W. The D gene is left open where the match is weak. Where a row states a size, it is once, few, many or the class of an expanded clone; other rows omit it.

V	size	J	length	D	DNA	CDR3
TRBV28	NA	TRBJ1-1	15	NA	TGTGCCAGCAGTTTACTGGGGGGCCCGAACACTGAAGCTTTCTTT	CASSLLGGPNTEAFF
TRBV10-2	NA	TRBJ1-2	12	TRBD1	TGCGCCAGCAACCCAGGGGGTTATGGCTACACCTTC	CASNPGGYGYTF
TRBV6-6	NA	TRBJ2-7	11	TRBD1	TGTGCCAGCAGTTACCAGGGGGCGCGGGTCTTC	CASSYQGARVF
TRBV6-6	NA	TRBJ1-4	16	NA	TGTGCCAGCAGGGGATCAACGGGACCGTTTAATGAAAAACTGTTTTTT	CASRGSTGPFNEKLFF
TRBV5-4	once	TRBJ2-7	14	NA	TGTGCCAGCAGCTTCCTGACAGATCCTAAGGAGCAGTACTTC	CASSFLTDPKEQYF
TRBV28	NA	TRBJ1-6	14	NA	TGTGCCAGCACCACGTGGGCGGATAATTCACCCCTCCACTTT	CASTTWADNSPLHF
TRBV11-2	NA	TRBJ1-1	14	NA	TGTGCCAGCAGCTTAAACGTACAGGTTGTGGGTGCTTTCTTT	CASSLNVQVVGAFF
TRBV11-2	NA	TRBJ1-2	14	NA	TGTGCCAGCAGCCAGACCGACGGTAACTATGGCTACACCTTC	CASSQTDGNYGYTF
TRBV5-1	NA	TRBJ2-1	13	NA	TGCGCCAGCAGAACAGGGAATGGGGGTGAGCAGTTCTTC	CASRTGNGGEQFF
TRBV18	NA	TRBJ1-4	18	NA	TGTGCCAGCTCACCAGGGCCGTCCGGGACACTTCTTAATGAAAAACTGTTTTTT	CASSPGPSGTLLNEKLFF
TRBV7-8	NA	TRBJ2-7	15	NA	TGTGCCAGCAGCTTAGCGCTGGATTATGCGAACGAGCAGTACTTC	CASSLALDYANEQYF
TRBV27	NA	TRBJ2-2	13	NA	TGTGCCAGCGTTAGGGGGAACACCGGGGAGCTGTTTTTT	CASVRGNTGELFF
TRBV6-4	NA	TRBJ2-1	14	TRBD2	TGTGCCAGCAGCCTCAGCGGCGGGGGCAATGAGCAGTTCTTC	CASSLSGGGNEQFF
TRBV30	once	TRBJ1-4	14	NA	TGTGCCTGGAGTGTACTACAGGGCGGTGAAAAACTGTTTTTT	CAWSVLQGGEKLFF
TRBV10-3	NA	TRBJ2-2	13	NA	TGTGCCATCAGACAGGGAGACACCGGGGAGCTGTTTTTT	CAIRQGDTGELFF
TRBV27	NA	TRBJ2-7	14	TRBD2	TGTGCCAGCAGTCCCTGGGGGAGGGAAGGCGAGCAGTACTTC	CASSPWGREGEQYF
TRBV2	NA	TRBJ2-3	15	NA	TGTGCCAGCAGTTCGTCGGGACTGGGCCCCCGTACGCAGTATTTT	CASSSSGLGPRTQYF
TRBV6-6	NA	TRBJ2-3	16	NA	TGTGCCAGCAGCCCTCAACTAGCGAGGGGGACAGATACGCAGTATTTT	CASSPQLARGTDTQYF
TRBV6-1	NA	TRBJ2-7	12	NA	TGTGCCAGCACGGCAGTGCCCTACGAGCAGTACTTC	CASTAVPYEQYF
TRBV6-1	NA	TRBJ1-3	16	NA	TGTGCCAGCAGTGAAATCTGGGGCCCGGAGGGAAACACCATATATTTT	CASSEIWGPEGNTIYF
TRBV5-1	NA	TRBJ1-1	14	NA	TGCGCCAGCAGCCCTTCCGGGTTAGGGTCTGAAGCTTTCTTT	CASSPSGLGSEAFF
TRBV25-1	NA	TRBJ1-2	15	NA	TGTGCCAGCAGTGAATCTACAGGGACCTACGATGGCTACACCTTC	CASSESTGTYDGYTF
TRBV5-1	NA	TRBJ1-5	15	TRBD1	TGCGCCAGCAGCTTTACAGGGGGACGCAATCAGCCCCAGCATTTT	CASSFTGGRNQPQHF
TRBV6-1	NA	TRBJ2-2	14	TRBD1	TGTGCCAGCAGTTCACAGGGGGACACCGGGGAGCTGTTTTTT	CASSSQGDTGELFF
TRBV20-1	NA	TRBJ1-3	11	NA	TGCAGTGCTAGAGCTCGAAACACCATATATTTT	CSARARNTIYF
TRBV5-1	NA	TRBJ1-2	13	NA	TGCGCCAGCAGACTAGGACAGCAAAGTGGCTACACCTTC	CASRLGQQSGYTF
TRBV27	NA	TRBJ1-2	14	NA	TGTGCCAGCAGTTTAGTGGGGGATAACTATGGCTACACCTTC	CASSLVGDNYGYTF
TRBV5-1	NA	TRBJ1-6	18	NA	TGCGCCAGCAGCTTGGTCCGTGGGGGGAGCTCCTATAATTCACCCCTCCACTTT	CASSLVRGGSSYNSPLHF
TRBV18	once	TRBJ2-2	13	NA	TGTGCCAGCTCATTTCAGAACACCGGGGAGCTGTTTTTT	CASSFQNTGELFF
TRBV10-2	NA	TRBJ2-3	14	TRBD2	TGCGCCATCCCTAGCGGGAGGAGGACAGATACGCAGTATTTT	CAIPSGRRTDTQYF
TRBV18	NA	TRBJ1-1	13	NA	TGTGCCAGCTCTTCCGGGACCGCCAGAGACGCTTTCTTT	CASSSGTARDAFF
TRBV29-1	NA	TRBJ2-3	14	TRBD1	TGCAGCGTTGGTGGACAGGGTGTTACAGATACGCAGTATTTT	CSVGGQGVTDTQYF
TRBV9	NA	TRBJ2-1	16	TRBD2	TGTGCCAGCAGCCCCCGGGCGTTCGGCGGGAGCAATGAGCAGTTCTTC	CASSPRAFGGSNEQFF
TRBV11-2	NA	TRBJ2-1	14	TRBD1	TGTGCCAGCAGCTCGGACAGGGCCTACAATGAGCAGTTCTTC	CASSSDRAYNEQFF
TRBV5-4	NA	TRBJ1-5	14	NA	TGTGCCAGCAGCTTGCAGGGAAGGGATCAGCCCCAGCATTTT	CASSLQGRDQPQHF
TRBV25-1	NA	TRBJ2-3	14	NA	TGTGCCAGCAGTAATAGCCTTAGCACAGATACGCAGTATTTT	CASSNSLSTDTQYF
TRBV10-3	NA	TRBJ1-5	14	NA	TGTGCCATCAGTGACAGGGGCGACCGACAGCCCCAGCATTTT	CAISDRGDRQPQHF
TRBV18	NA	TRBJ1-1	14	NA	TGTGCCAGCTCACTCGTACAGCAGAACACTGAAGCTTTCTTT	CASSLVQQNTEAFF
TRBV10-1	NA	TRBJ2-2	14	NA	TGCGCCAGCAGCGACCAGGGGCCCGGCGGGGAGCTGTTTTTT	CASSDQGPGGELFF
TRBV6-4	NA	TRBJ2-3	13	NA	TGTGCCAGCAGTGACTCGATGTCAGATACGCAGTATTTT	CASSDSMSDTQYF
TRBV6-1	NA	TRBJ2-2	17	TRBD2	TGTGCCAGCAGTGTCCCAAGAGGACTAGCGGGAACCGGGGAGCTGTTTTTT	CASSVPRGLAGTGELFF
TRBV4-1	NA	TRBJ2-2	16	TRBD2	TGCGCCAGCAGCCTCGGACTAGCGGGGGTGGCCGGGGAGCTGTTTTTT	CASSLGLAGVAGELFF
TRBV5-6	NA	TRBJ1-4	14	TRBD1	TGTGCCAGCAGCTTGAAGGGGGCGGGAGAAAAACTGTTTTTT	CASSLKGAGEKLFF
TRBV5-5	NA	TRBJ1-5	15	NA	TGTGCCAGCAGCTTTCGGGGCGGGAGCAATCAGCCCCAGCATTTT	CASSFRGGSNQPQHF
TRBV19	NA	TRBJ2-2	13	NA	TGTGCCAGTAGTGGTAGAGTCACCGGGGAGCTGTTTTTT	CASSGRVTGELFF
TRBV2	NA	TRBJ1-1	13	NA	TGTGCCAGCAGGCCCGACAGGTACACTGAAGCTTTCTTT	CASRPDRYTEAFF
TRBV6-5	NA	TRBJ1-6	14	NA	TGTGCCAGCAGTTACCGGCGGGATAATTCACCCCTCCACTTT	CASSYRRDNSPLHF
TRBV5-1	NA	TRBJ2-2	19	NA	TGCGCCAGCAGCCCAATGCGGCAGGCTCTAGGGAGTAACACCGGGGAGCTGTTTTTT	CASSPMRQALGSNTGELFF
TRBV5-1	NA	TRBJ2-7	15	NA	TGCGCCAGCAGCCCTTCGTTGGGGACGGCCTACGAGCAGTACTTC	CASSPSLGTAYEQYF
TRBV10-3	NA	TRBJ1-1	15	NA	TGTGCCATCAGTGAGCGGTTACAGGGGAACACTGAAGCTTTCTTT	CAISERLQGNTEAFF
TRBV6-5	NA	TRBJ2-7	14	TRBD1	TGTGCCAGCACCTCCGGACAGGGAAACTACGAGCAGTACTTC	CASTSGQGNYEQYF
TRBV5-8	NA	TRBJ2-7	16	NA	TGTGCCAGCAGCTTGGCCTCGGCAGGGGGGGCCTACGAGCAGTACTTC	CASSLASAGGAYEQYF
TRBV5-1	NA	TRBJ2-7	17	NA	TGCGCCAGCAGCTTGCAGGGATCCTATTATAGCTCCTACGAGCAGTACTTC	CASSLQGSYYSSYEQYF